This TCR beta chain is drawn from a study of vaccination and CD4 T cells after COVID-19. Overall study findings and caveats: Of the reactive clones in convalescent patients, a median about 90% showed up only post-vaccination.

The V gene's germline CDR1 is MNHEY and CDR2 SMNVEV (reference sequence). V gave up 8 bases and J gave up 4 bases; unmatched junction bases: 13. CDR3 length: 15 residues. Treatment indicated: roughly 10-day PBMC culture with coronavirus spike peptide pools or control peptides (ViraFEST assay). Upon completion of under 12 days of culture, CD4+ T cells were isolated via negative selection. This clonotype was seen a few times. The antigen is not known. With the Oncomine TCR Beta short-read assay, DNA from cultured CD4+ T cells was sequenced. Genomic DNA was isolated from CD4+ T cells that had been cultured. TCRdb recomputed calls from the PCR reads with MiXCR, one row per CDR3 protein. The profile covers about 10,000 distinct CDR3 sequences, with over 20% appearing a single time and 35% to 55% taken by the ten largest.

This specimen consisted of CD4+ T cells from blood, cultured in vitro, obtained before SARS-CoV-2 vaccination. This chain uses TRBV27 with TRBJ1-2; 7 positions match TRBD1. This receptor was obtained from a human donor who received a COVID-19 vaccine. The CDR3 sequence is CASRKGAGSLYGYTF. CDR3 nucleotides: TGTGCCAGCCGGAAGGGGGCCGGAAGCCTCTATGGCTACACCTTC.